A selection of T cell receptor beta chains follows, all from one sample in a study of CD8 T cells in Susac syndrome. In TCRdb, the immunoSEQ multiplex PCR reads were re-called with MiXCR into one record per CDR3 protein. The top ten clones hold 0.16% of a sample with more than 150,000 distinct CDR3 sequences, roughly 95% of them seen once. The sequenced sample was CD4+ T cells from PBMCs. Receptors were obtained from a human donor with Susac syndrome. The CDR3 runs from the conserved cysteine through the conserved F or W. D genes are given only for firm matches. Clone size appears in some rows only: once, few, many, or a class for an expanded clone.

CDR3nt,CDR3aa,v_gene,j_gene,d_gene,abundance
TGTGCCAGCAGCCAAGGGGCCTATGGCTACACCTTC,CASSQGAYGYTF,TRBV3-1,TRBJ1-2,NA,NA
TGCGCCAGCAGCCATCGACAGCTGGGTGGCTACACCTTC,CASSHRQLGGYTF,TRBV4-1,TRBJ1-2,NA,NA
TGTGCCAGCAGCTACGGACCAACCGGTCGGGGCTACACCTTC,CASSYGPTGRGYTF,TRBV11-1,TRBJ1-2,NA,NA
TGTGCCAGCAGCGGAGACAGGGTTCAGCCCCAGCATTTT,CASSGDRVQPQHF,TRBV9,TRBJ1-5,TRBD1,NA
TGTGCCAGTAGTTTTGGGGGGACCCCCAATCAGCCCCAGCATTTT,CASSFGGTPNQPQHF,TRBV19,TRBJ1-5,NA,NA
TGTGCCAGCAGTGTTGCCGGGGAGCTGTTTTTT,CASSVAGELFF,TRBV9,TRBJ2-2,NA,NA
TGTGCCAGCAGTTTTGGGGGGACCATTCAGTACTTC,CASSFGGTIQYF,TRBV12-3/TRBV12-4,TRBJ2-4,NA,NA
TGTGCCAGTAGTATACGGGTAAATAGCGGCGAGGAGCAGTTCTTC,CASSIRVNSGEEQFF,TRBV19,TRBJ2-1,NA,NA
TGTGCCAGCAGACGGACAGTCACTGAAGCTTTCTTT,CASRRTVTEAFF,TRBV2,TRBJ1-1,NA,NA
TGCAGCGTTGATGGGCCAGGGAGAGTAGCCAAAAACATTCAGTACTTC,CSVDGPGRVAKNIQYF,TRBV29-1,TRBJ2-4,NA,NA
TGTGCCAGCAGTTTAGCGCGACCCAATTCACCCCTCCACTTT,CASSLARPNSPLHF,TRBV12-3/TRBV12-4,TRBJ1-6,NA,NA
TGTGCCAGCAGTCCATCGACCATTAATGAAAAACTGTTTTTT,CASSPSTINEKLFF,TRBV12-3/TRBV12-4,TRBJ1-4,NA,once
TGTGCCAGCAGCCACCTGTACAATGAGCAGTTCTTC,CASSHLYNEQFF,TRBV3-1,TRBJ2-1,NA,NA
TGTGCCAGCAGCTTAGGGCCACAGAGAGGGGAGACCCAGTACTTC,CASSLGPQRGETQYF,TRBV7-2,TRBJ2-5,NA,NA
TGTGCCAGCAGCGTAGCTCCCCCGGCGGGGGGGTCAGATACGCAGTATTTT,CASSVAPPAGGSDTQYF,TRBV9,TRBJ2-3,TRBD2,NA
TGTGCCAGCAGCGTGGATGGGTCAGGGGTCATCGAAGCTTTCTTT,CASSVDGSGVIEAFF,TRBV9,TRBJ1-1,NA,NA
TGCAGCGTTGGCCAAGAGACCCAGTACTTC,CSVGQETQYF,TRBV29-1,TRBJ2-5,NA,NA
TGTGCCAGCAGCTTGCCGGGTACGCAGTATTTT,CASSLPGTQYF,TRBV11-2,TRBJ2-3,NA,NA
TGCAGTGCTAGACAGTCCCCCGGCCAGCCCCAGCATTTT,CSARQSPGQPQHF,TRBV20-1,TRBJ1-5,NA,NA
TGTGCCAGCAGTTCCATTCCCAGGGGAACGCAGTACTTC,CASSSIPRGTQYF,TRBV12-3/TRBV12-4,TRBJ2-7,NA,NA